This entry concerns a single T cell receptor (beta chain). Its antigen is undetermined. Amplification of TCR beta CDR3 regions used RNA as the template. With the HTBI primer set, the TCR CDR3 went through a first round of RT-PCR. One entry per CDR3 protein, called by TCRdb with MiXCR from the multiplex PCR reads. The profile shows fewer than 550,000 distinct CDR3 sequences, roughly 14% of them singletons. This sample was included in a study of T cells in Graves' hyperthyroidism and ophthalmopathy. Study-wide results and limits: Clonotypes that were expanded in thyroid above 0.001 mostly appeared in blood too.

Diagnoses used clinical symptoms, serum thyroxine and TRAb, thyroid ultrasound and orbital computed tomography. The CDR3 is 22 amino acids. The germline V gene has CDR1 LGHDT and CDR2 YNNKEL (reference sequence). J was trimmed by 5 bases and V by 1 base; bases with no gene match: 22. The sequenced sample was blood. The V and J genes are TRBV3-1 and TRBJ2-3; 12 positions agree with TRBD2. This TCR was recovered from a woman aged 18-35 years with Graves' hyperthyroidism. CDR3 bases: TGTGCCAGCAGCCAAGTGTGGGGAGGGGCTAGCGGGAGGGCCGGGGCGAGAGATACGCAGTATTTT. This sequence encodes CASSQVWGGASGRAGARDTQYF.